These 7 T cell receptor beta chains came from one sample sequenced in a study of vaccination effects on CD4 cells after COVID-19. No antigens are known for them. Method: immunoSEQ multiplex PCR; TCRdb's copy keeps in-frame clones and lacks some. This table holds approximately 31,000 clones, around three quarters found once. ViraFEST used viral peptide pools to expand antigen-specific CD4+ T cells before sequencing. The culture ran for 10 days, and then CD4+ T cells were isolated. Participants each got two BNT162b2 or mRNA-1273 vaccine doses. Specimen: CD4+ T cells from PBMCs cultured with HCoV-229E spike peptides, collected after COVID-19 vaccination. Source of these receptors: a human donor who received a COVID-19 vaccine.

The chain has TRBV6-4 and TRBJ1-2; 9 nucleotides line up with TRBD1. V shed 3 bases and J 6 bases; nucleotides not matched to a gene: 5. Germline CDR1 and CDR2: MRHNA and SNTAGT. This CDR3 has 14 residues. Here the CDR3 reads CASSEGQGLNGYTF. The DNA of the CDR3 is TGTGCCAGCAGTGAGGGACAGGGCCTTAATGGCTACACCTTC.

The chain combines TRBV3-1 (or the pseudogene TRBV3-2) with TRBJ2-2; unclear D gene. The CDR3 runs to 14 residues. Germline assignment: CDR1 LGHDT and CDR2 YNNKEL (reference sequence). Between the trimmed V and J ends, which lost 6 bases and 1 base, there was a span of 9 bases. The DNA of the CDR3 is TGTGCCAGCAGAAGAAAAGGGAACACCGGGGAGCTGTTTTTT. Translated: CASRRKGNTGELFF.

In its sample, this clone was seen once. The chain has TRBV15 and TRBJ1-6; 8 bases match TRBD1. The germline V gene has CDR1 LNHNV and CDR2 YYDKDF (reference sequence). V trimming: 4 bases; J trimming: 8 bases; junction bases outside the gene matches: 7. The CDR3 sequence is 15 residues long. CDR3 residues: CATSKTGALDSPLHF. DNA for the CDR3: TGTGCCACCAGCAAGACAGGGGCTTTGGATTCACCCCTCCACTTT.

The rearrangement joins TRBV12-3 or TRBV12-4 to TRBJ1-2, with TRBD1 identical over 8 bases. V shed 0 bases, J shed 14 bases, and the junction held 5 bases outside the gene matches. This CDR3 region has 12 residues. The CDR3 reads CASSLAAGGLTF. The CDR3 DNA sequence: TGTGCCAGCAGTTTAGCGGCAGGGGGCCTAACCTTC.

The chain has TRBV30 and TRBJ1-6, with D possibly matching TRBD1 (5 bases). The CDR3 is 15 amino acids. Trimming left V 3 bases short and J 7 bases short, with 16 bases between. Germline-derived CDR1 and CDR2 are GTSNPN and SVGIG (reference sequence). The CDR3 region has the DNA TGTGCCTGGAGGAACCCCGGGACGGAAAATTCACCCCTCCACTTT. It is translated as CAWRNPGTENSPLHF.

The chain uses TRBV5-1 and TRBJ2-1; 7 nucleotides match TRBD2. The trim removed 6 bases at V and 6 bases at J, leaving 15 bases unmatched. CDR3 length: 16 amino acids. CDR1 is SGHRS, CDR2 YFSETQ, per germline. The CDR3 sequence is CASTPMTGGTGNEQFF. DNA for the CDR3: TGCGCCAGCACCCCAATGACGGGGGGTACCGGCAATGAGCAGTTCTTC.

The rearrangement links TRBV30 to TRBJ1-6; TRBD1 is a possible D gene (6 bases). Germline-derived CDR1 and CDR2 are GTSNPN and SVGIG (reference sequence). The CDR3 loop spans 13 amino acids. The V end lost 4 bases, the J end lost 7 bases, and 11 bases lay between the germline ends. CDR3 in amino acids: CAWNRASNSPLHF. CDR3 DNA: TGTGCCTGGAACAGGGCGAGCAATTCACCCCTCCACTTT.